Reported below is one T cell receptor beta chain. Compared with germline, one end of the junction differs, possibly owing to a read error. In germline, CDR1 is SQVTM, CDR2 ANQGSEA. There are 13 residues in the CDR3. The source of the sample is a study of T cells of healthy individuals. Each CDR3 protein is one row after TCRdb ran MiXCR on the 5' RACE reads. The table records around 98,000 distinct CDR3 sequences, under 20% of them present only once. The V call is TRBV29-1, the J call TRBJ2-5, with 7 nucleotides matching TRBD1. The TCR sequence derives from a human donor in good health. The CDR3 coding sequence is TGCAGCGCTGAAGTCGGGACAGAAGAGACCCAGTACTTC. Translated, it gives CSAEVGTEETQYF.